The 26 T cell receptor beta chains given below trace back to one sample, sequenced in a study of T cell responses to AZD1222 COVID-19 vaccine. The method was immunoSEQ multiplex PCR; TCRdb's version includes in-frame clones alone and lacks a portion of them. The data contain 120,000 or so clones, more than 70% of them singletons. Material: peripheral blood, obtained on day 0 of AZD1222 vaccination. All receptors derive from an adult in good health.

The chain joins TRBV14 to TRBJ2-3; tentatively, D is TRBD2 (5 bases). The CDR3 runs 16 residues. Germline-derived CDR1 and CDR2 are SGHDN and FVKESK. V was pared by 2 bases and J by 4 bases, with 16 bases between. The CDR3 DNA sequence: TGTGCCAGCAGCCAAACCAGGCCGAGTAGCGCAGATACGCAGTATTTT. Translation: CASSQTRPSSADTQYF.

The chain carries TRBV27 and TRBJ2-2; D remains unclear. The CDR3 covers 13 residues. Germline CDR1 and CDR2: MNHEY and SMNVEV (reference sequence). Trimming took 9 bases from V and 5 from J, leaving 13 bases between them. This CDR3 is CASYALYTGELFF. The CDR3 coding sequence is TGTGCCAGTTACGCCCTATATACCGGGGAGCTGTTTTTT.

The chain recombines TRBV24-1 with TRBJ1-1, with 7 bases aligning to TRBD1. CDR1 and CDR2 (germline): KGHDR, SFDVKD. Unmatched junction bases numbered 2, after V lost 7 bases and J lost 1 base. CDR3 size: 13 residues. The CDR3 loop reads CATRGTENTEAFF. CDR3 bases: TGTGCCACCAGAGGGACAGAGAACACTGAAGCTTTCTTT.

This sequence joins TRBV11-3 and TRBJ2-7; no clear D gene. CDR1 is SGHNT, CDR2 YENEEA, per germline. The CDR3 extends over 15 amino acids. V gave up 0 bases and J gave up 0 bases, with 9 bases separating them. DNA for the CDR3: TGTGCCAGCAGCTTAGATCTTGGCGGCTCCTACGAGCAGTACTTC. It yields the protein CASSLDLGGSYEQYF. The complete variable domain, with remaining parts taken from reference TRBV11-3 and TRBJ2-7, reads EAGVVQSPRYKIIEKKQPVAFWCNPISGHNTLYWYLQNLGQGPELLIRYENEEAVDDSQLPKDRFSAERLKGVDSTLKIQPAELGDSAVYLCASSLDLGGSYEQYFGPGTRLTVT.

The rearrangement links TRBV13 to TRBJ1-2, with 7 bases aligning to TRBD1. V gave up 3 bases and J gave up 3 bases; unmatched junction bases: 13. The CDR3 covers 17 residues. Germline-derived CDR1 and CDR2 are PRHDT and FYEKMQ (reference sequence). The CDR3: CASSLGTAGSSYYGYTF. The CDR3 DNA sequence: TGTGCCAGCAGCTTGGGGACAGCCGGGTCTTCGTACTATGGCTACACCTTC.

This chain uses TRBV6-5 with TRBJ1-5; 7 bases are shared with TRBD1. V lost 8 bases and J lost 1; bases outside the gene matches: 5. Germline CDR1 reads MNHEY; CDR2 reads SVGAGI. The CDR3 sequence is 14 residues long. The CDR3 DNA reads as TGTGCCAGCTGGGGACAGTGGAGCAATCAGCCCCAGCATTTT. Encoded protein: CASWGQWSNQPQHF.

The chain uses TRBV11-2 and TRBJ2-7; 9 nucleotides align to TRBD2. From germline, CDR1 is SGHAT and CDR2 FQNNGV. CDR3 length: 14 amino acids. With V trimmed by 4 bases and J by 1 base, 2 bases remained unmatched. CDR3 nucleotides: TGTGCCAGCAGCTCGACTAGCGGATCCTACGAGCAGTACTTC. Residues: CASSSTSGSYEQYF.

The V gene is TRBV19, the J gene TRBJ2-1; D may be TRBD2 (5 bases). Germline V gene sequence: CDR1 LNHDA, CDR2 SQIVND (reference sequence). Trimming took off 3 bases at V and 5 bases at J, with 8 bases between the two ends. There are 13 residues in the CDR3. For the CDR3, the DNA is TGTGCCAGTAGTATTACCGGGAACAATGAGCAGTTCTTC. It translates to CASSITGNNEQFF.

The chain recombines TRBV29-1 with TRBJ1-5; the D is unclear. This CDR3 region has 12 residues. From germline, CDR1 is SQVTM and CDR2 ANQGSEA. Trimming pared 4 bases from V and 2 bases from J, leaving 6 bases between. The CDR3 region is CSVVEGNQPQHF. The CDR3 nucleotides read TGCAGCGTTGTGGAGGGCAATCAGCCCCAGCATTTT.

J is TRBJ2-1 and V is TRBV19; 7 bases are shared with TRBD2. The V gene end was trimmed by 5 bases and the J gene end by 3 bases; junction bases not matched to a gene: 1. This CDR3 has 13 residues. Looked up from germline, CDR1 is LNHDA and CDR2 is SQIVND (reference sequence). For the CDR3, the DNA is TGTGCCAGTAGTCGGACTAGCTACAATGAGCAGTTCTTC. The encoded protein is CASSRTSYNEQFF.

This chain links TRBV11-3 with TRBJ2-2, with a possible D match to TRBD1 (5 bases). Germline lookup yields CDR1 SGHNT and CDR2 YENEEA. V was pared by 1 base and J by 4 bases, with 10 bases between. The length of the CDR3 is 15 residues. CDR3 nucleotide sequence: TGTGCCAGCAGCTTAGGGCAGGGCCTCACCGGGGAGCTGTTTTTT. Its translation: CASSLGQGLTGELFF.

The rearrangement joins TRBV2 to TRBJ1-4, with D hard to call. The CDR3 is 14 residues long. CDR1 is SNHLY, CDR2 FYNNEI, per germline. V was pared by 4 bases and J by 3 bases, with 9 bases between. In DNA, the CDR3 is TGTGCCAGCAGTGTCCAAGGACCTAATGAAAAACTGTTTTTT. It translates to CASSVQGPNEKLFF. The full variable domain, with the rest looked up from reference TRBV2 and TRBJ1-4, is EPEVTQTPSHQVTQMGQEVILRCVPISNHLYFYWYRQILGQKVEFLVSFYNNEISEKSEIFDDQFSVERPDGSNFTLKIRSTKLEDSAMYFCASSVQGPNEKLFFGSGTQLSVL.

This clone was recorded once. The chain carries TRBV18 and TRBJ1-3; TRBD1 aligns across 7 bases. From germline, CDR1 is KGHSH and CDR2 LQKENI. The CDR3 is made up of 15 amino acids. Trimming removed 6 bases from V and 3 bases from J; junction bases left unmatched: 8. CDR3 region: CASSPGQENGNTIYF. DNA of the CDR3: TGTGCCAGCTCGCCTGGACAGGAAAATGGAAACACCATATATTTT.

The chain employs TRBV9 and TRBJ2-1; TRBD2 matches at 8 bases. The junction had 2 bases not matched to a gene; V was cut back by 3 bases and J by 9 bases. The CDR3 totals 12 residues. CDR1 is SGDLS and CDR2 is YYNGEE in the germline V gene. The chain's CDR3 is CASSGSGTEQFF. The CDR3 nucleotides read TGTGCCAGCAGCGGTAGCGGGACTGAGCAGTTCTTC.

The CDR3, as DNA: TGTGCCAGCAGTTATACAGGGTTCGAGGGTTCACCCCTCCACTTT. The encoded protein is CASSYTGFEGSPLHF. The V call is TRBV6-5, the J call TRBJ1-6; D perhaps matches TRBD1 (6 bases). In germline, CDR1 is MNHEY, CDR2 SVGAGI. The CDR3 covers 15 residues. V was clipped by 3 bases and J by 9 bases, with 15 bases between them.

The chain's CDR3 is CASSLGINTEAFF. The CDR3 bases are TGTGCCAGCAGTTTGGGGATCAACACTGAAGCTTTCTTT. This rearrangement joins TRBV6-5 to TRBJ1-1; no firm D call. Germline CDR1 MNHEY, CDR2 SVGAGI. The CDR3 extends over 13 amino acids. Trimming removed 4 bases from V and 2 bases from J, with 8 bases in between.

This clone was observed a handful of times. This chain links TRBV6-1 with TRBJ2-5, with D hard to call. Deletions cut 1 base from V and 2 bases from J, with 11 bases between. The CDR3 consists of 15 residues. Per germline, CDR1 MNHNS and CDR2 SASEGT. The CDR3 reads CASSEVGGTQETQYF. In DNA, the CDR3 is TGTGCCAGCAGTGAAGTAGGCGGAACTCAAGAGACCCAGTACTTC.

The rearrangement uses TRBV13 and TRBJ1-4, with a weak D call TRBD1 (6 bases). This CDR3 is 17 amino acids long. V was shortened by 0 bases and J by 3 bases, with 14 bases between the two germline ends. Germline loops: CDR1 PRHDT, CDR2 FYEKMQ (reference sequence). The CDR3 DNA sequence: TGTGCCAGCAGCTTAGGCCCCCAGGGGAGGCCTAATGAAAAACTGTTTTTT. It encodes CASSLGPQGRPNEKLFF. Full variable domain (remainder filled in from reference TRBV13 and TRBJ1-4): AAGVIQSPRHLIKEKRETATLKCYPIPRHDTVYWYQQGPGQDPQFLISFYEKMQSDKGSIPDRFSAQQFSDYHSELNMSSLELGDSALYFCASSLGPQGRPNEKLFFGSGTQLSVL.

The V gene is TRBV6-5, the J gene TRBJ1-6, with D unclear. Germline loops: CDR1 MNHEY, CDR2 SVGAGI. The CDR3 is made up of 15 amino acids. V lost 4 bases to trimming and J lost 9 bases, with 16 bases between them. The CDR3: CASSSGANRGSPLHF. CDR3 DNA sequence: TGTGCCAGCAGTTCAGGAGCTAATAGAGGTTCACCCCTCCACTTT.

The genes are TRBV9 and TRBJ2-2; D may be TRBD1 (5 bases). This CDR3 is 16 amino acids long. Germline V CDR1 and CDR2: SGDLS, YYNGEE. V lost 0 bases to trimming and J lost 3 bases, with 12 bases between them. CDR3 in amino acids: CASSVVYQGDTGELFF. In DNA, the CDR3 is TGTGCCAGCAGCGTAGTCTACCAGGGCGACACCGGGGAGCTGTTTTTT.

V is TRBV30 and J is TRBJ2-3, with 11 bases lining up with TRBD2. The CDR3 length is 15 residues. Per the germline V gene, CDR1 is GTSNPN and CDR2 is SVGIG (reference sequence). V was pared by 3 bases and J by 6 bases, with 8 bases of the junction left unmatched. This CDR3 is CAWSELLAGVDTQYF. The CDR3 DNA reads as TGTGCCTGGAGCGAACTACTAGCGGGAGTTGATACGCAGTATTTT.

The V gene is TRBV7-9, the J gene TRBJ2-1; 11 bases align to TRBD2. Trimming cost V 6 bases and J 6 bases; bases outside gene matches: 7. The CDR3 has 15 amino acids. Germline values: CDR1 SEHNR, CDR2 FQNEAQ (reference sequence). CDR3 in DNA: TGTGCCAGCAGTTATAGCGGGAGGGCCCGCAATGAGCAGTTCTTC. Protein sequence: CASSYSGRARNEQFF. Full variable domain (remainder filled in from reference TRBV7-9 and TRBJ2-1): DTGVSQNPRHKITKRGQNVTFRCDPISEHNRLYWYRQTLGQGPEFLTYFQNEAQLEKSRLLSDRFSAERPKGSFSTLEIQRTEQGDSAMYLCASSYSGRARNEQFFGPGTRLTVL.

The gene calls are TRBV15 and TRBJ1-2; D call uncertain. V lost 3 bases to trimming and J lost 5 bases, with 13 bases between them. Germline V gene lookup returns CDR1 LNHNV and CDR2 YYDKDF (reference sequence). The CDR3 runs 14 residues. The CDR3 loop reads CATSSRATGYGYTF. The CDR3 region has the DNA TGTGCCACCAGCAGTCGCGCAACGGGGTATGGCTACACCTTC.

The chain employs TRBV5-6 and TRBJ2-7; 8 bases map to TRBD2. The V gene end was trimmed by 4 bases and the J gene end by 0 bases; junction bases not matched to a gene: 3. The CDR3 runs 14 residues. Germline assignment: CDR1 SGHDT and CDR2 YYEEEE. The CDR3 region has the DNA TGTGCCAGCAGCCTTAGCGGGATCTCCTACGAGCAGTACTTC. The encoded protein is CASSLSGISYEQYF.

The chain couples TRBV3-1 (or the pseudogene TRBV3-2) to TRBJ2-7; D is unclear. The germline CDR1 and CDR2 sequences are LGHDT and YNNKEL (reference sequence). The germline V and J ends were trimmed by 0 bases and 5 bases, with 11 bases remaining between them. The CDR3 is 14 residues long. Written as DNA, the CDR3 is TGTGCCAGCAGCCAAGATCTCCTGCTCCACGAGCAGTACTTC. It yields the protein CASSQDLLLHEQYF.

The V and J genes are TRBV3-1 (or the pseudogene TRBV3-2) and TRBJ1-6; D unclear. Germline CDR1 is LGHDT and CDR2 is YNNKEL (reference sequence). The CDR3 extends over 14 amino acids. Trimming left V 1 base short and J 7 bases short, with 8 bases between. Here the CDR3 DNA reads TGTGCCAGCAGCCAAGGGGATGCGAATTCACCCCTCCACTTT. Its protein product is CASSQGDANSPLHF.